These 28 T cell receptor beta chains share one sample of origin, sequenced in a study of shared clonotypes between healthy human individuals. Produced via immunoSEQ multiplex PCR; TCRdb's table is partial and in-frame only. The data contain over 2 million clones, 85% to 95% of them seen just once; the ten biggest clones take up 0.1% to 0.15%. Material for sequencing was naive CD4+ T cells sorted from blood. Stated subset: CD45RA+ positively selected. The receptors shown here come from a man younger than 30 in good health.

This clone was counted once. The chain joins TRBV5-1 to TRBJ2-2; 8 bases align to TRBD1. V shed 1 base and J 1 base; nucleotides not matched to a gene: 3. This CDR3 contains 16 residues. Germline-derived CDR1 and CDR2 are SGHRS and YFSETQ. The CDR3 here is CASSLHGQGNTGELFF. The DNA for the CDR3 is TGCGCCAGCAGCTTGCACGGACAGGGGAACACCGGGGAGCTGTTTTTT.

The rearrangement links TRBV5-1 to TRBJ2-7, with a weak D call TRBD1 (5 bases). The germline CDR1 and CDR2 sequences are SGHRS and YFSETQ. The CDR3 loop spans 14 amino acids. Trimming took 4 bases from V and 5 from J, leaving 16 bases between them. The CDR3, as DNA: TGCGCCAGCAGCCCCACCGACAGCGCCAACGAGCAGTACTTC. It specifies CASSPTDSANEQYF.

The V call is TRBV4-3, the J call TRBJ2-4, with D perhaps TRBD1 (6 bases). Trimming removed 7 bases at V and 0 bases at J, with 22 bases between. This CDR3 contains 18 residues. Germline assignment: CDR1 LGHNA and CDR2 YSLEER. CDR3 DNA: TGCGCCAGCACTCCCCACCTAACAGGGCCACTAGCCAAAAACATTCAGTACTTC. It codes for CASTPHLTGPLAKNIQYF.

A single count supports this clone. The genes are TRBV6-5 and TRBJ1-1, with D unresolved. This CDR3 comprises 14 residues. Germline assignment: CDR1 MNHEY and CDR2 SVGAGI. The ends were cut back, 3 bases at V and 2 bases at J, with 10 bases in the middle. CDR3 nucleotides: TGTGCCAGCAGTTATATCCAGAGCAACACTGAAGCTTTCTTT. It translates to CASSYIQSNTEAFF.

This chain joins TRBV19 and TRBJ1-1; 8 bases agree with TRBD1. With V trimmed by 3 bases and J by 4 bases, 10 bases remained unmatched. CDR1 and CDR2 from the germline V gene are LNHDA and SQIVND (reference sequence). The CDR3 consists of 16 residues. This chain's CDR3 is CASSIGQGRSGTEAFF. In nucleotides, the CDR3 is TGTGCCAGTAGTATCGGACAGGGAAGATCTGGCACTGAAGCTTTCTTT.

This clone was detected once. The J gene is TRBJ2-3, the V gene TRBV2; D possibly corresponds to TRBD2 (5 bases). The CDR3 totals 15 residues. The V gene's germline CDR1 is SNHLY and CDR2 FYNNEI. Trimming cost V 6 bases and J 8 bases, with 21 bases left between them. The DNA of the CDR3 is TGTGCCAGCAGGGCAACTAGTCCCAGCGCGGGTACGCAGTATTTT. Residues: CASRATSPSAGTQYF.

The V and J genes are TRBV30 and TRBJ2-3; 8 bases fit TRBD2. Trimming removed 2 bases from V and 0 bases from J; junction bases left unmatched: 4. There are 15 residues in the CDR3. Germline V lookup: CDR1 GTSNPN, CDR2 SVGIG (reference sequence). CDR3 sequence reads: CAWSPTSASTDTQYF. In DNA, the CDR3 is TGTGCCTGGAGTCCGACTAGCGCGAGCACAGATACGCAGTATTTT.

This clone was seen just once. The genes are TRBV7-2 and TRBJ2-1; 9 bases match TRBD2. CDR3 size: 17 residues. CDR1 is SGHTA and CDR2 is FQGNSA in the germline V gene. V was pared by 5 bases and J by 4 bases, with 12 bases of the junction left unmatched. The CDR3 nucleotides are TGTGCCAGCAGCCTTACCGCGTTTAGCGGGAGATACAATGAGCAGTTCTTC. Encoded protein: CASSLTAFSGRYNEQFF.

The chain joins TRBV5-8 to TRBJ2-2; D remains ambiguous. The V end was cut by 2 bases, the J end by 0 bases, with 11 bases between. Germline V gene lookup returns CDR1 SGHTS and CDR2 YDEGEE. This CDR3 is built from 16 residues. The chain's CDR3 is CASSFPWGANTGELFF. The CDR3 nucleotides are TGTGCCAGCAGCTTCCCGTGGGGTGCGAACACCGGGGAGCTGTTTTTT. Complete variable domain (other parts from reference TRBV5-8 and TRBJ2-2): EAGVTQSPTHLIKTRGQQATLRCSPISGHTSVYWYQQALGLGLQFLLWYDEGEERNRGNFPPRFSGRQFPNYSSELNVNALELEDSALYLCASSFPWGANTGELFFGEGSRLTVL.

The chain couples TRBV5-8 to TRBJ1-1; D not resolved. CDR3 length: 14 amino acids. V lost 1 base and J lost 3, with 10 bases in between. CDR1 and CDR2 from the germline V gene are SGHTS and YDEGEE. The CDR3 region is CASSLNTLDTEAFF. In DNA form, the CDR3 reads TGTGCCAGCAGCTTGAATACTCTGGACACTGAAGCTTTCTTT.

This chain links TRBV4-3 with TRBJ2-1, with 10 bases that match TRBD2. CDR3 length: 16 residues. The trim removed 0 bases at V and 8 bases at J, leaving 7 bases unmatched. Germline loops: CDR1 LGHNA, CDR2 YSLEER. CDR3 in amino acids: CASSQDLLAGSDEQFF. As DNA, the CDR3 is TGCGCCAGCAGCCAAGATCTACTAGCGGGATCCGATGAGCAGTTCTTC.

The chain carries TRBV7-2 and TRBJ1-6; a possible D gene is TRBD1 (6 bases). The germline CDR1 and CDR2 sequences are SGHTA and FQGNSA. V gave up 1 base and J gave up 10 bases, with 17 bases separating them. The CDR3 length is 16 residues. The CDR3 loop reads CASSLVTGSVRSPLHF. The CDR3 bases are TGTGCCAGCAGCTTAGTCACAGGGTCGGTACGGTCACCCCTCCACTTT.

This clone appeared a single time. This sequence joins TRBV7-2 and TRBJ2-7, with D hard to call. The CDR3 length is 16 residues. The V gene's germline CDR1 is SGHTA and CDR2 FQGNSA. Trimming took off 4 bases at V and 0 bases at J, with 16 bases between the two ends. This CDR3 reads CASSSNPTRSSYEQYF. The CDR3 region has the DNA TGTGCCAGCAGCTCTAACCCCACGAGAAGCTCCTACGAGCAGTACTTC.

This clone was observed a few times. This chain connects TRBV6-1 to TRBJ2-3; D gene ambiguous. This CDR3 region has 13 residues. V was trimmed by 6 bases and J by 1 base, leaving 8 bases between them. The germline gives CDR1 MNHNS, CDR2 SASEGT. The CDR3: CASSDQGTDTQYF. DNA of the CDR3: TGTGCCAGCAGCGACCAGGGCACAGATACGCAGTATTTT.

The V gene is TRBV7-9, the J gene TRBJ2-3; D gene unclear. The CDR3 has 15 amino acids. The V gene's germline CDR1 is SEHNR and CDR2 FQNEAQ (reference sequence). V dropped 2 bases and J dropped 2 bases, with 11 bases sitting between them. The CDR3 bases are TGTGCCAGCAGCTTAAGGCTCCAGGCCACAGATACGCAGTATTTT. Translated: CASSLRLQATDTQYF.

This chain uses TRBV2 with TRBJ2-2; perhaps TRBD2 as D (6 bases). From germline, CDR1 is SNHLY and CDR2 FYNNEI. The CDR3 has 14 residues. Trimming took off 10 bases at V and 1 base at J, with 13 bases between the two ends. The CDR3 loop is CATTNGGNTGELFF. DNA of the CDR3: TGTGCCACCACCAACGGGGGGAACACCGGGGAGCTGTTTTTT. Using reference TRBV2 and TRBJ2-2 for the parts outside the CDR3, the full variable domain is EPEVTQTPSHQVTQMGQEVILRCVPISNHLYFYWYRQILGQKVEFLVSFYNNEISEKSEIFDDQFSVERPDGSNFTLKIRSTKLEDSAMYFCATTNGGNTGELFFGEGSRLTVL.

The rearrangement uses TRBV11-2 and TRBJ2-7; D perhaps matches TRBD2 (5 bases). Trimming cost V 5 bases and J 0 bases, with 11 bases left between them. The CDR3 loop spans 14 amino acids. Germline lookup yields CDR1 SGHAT and CDR2 FQNNGV. The chain's CDR3 is CASSPLGSSYEQYF. DNA of the CDR3: TGTGCCAGCAGCCCCTTGGGGAGCTCCTACGAGCAGTACTTC.

The chain couples TRBV30 to TRBJ2-7; no reliable D call. V was pared by 0 bases and J by 6 bases, with 6 bases between. CDR3 length: 11 residues. Germline V lookup: CDR1 GTSNPN, CDR2 SVGIG (reference sequence). CDR3 in amino acids: CAWSVKGEQYF. CDR3 DNA sequence: TGTGCCTGGAGTGTAAAGGGCGAGCAGTACTTC.

The genes are TRBV11-2 and TRBJ1-1; the D gene is possibly TRBD1 (5 bases). Germline V gives CDR1 SGHAT, CDR2 FQNNGV. Trimming took off 4 bases at V and 0 bases at J, with 12 bases between the two ends. The CDR3 spans 15 residues. This CDR3 is CASSSGRMMNTEAFF. The CDR3 nucleotides are TGTGCCAGCAGCTCAGGGAGAATGATGAACACTGAAGCTTTCTTT.

Comment on this clone: Other nucleotide sequences in the sample specify the same CDR3. The chain links TRBV2 to TRBJ1-1, with D unclear. The CDR3 extends over 11 amino acids. Germline CDR1 and CDR2: SNHLY and FYNNEI. V gave up 2 bases and J gave up 8 bases, with 6 bases separating them. The CDR3 is CASSERTEAFF. The CDR3 bases are TGTGCCAGCAGTGAAAGAACGGAAGCTTTCTTT.

This chain uses TRBV9 with TRBJ1-1; 7 bases align to TRBD1. CDR3 length: 13 amino acids. In germline, CDR1 is SGDLS, CDR2 YYNGEE. With 4 bases clipped from V and 5 bases from J, the junction kept 5 bases outside the gene matches. This CDR3 reads CASSRGLVTEAFF. CDR3 sequence (DNA): TGTGCCAGCAGCAGGGGGCTGGTTACTGAAGCTTTCTTT. The full variable domain, rest sourced from reference TRBV9 and TRBJ1-1, is DSGVTQTPKHLITATGQRVTLRCSPRSGDLSVYWYQQSLDQGLQFLIQYYNGEERAKGNILERFSAQQFPDLHSELNLSSLELGDSALYFCASSRGLVTEAFFGQGTRLTVV.

CDR3 nucleotide sequence: TGTGCCATCAAGACAGGAAGCTCCTATAATTCACCCCTCCACTTT. This gives the protein CAIKTGSSYNSPLHF. This chain links TRBV30 with TRBJ1-6, with a weak D call TRBD1 (6 bases). The V gene lost 8 bases and the J gene lost 0 bases, with 14 bases spanning the gap. Germline CDR1 reads GTSNPN; CDR2 reads SVGIG (reference sequence). This CDR3 region has 15 residues.

This chain links TRBV7-6 with TRBJ2-2; D remains unclear. This CDR3 has 12 amino acids. Trimming cost V 2 bases and J 7 bases, with 5 bases left between them. Germline-derived CDR1 and CDR2 are SGHVS and FNYEAQ. This CDR3 reads CASSLTIGELFF. The CDR3 DNA reads TGTGCCAGCAGCTTAACGATCGGGGAGCTGTTTTTT. Looking up the rest from reference TRBV7-6 and TRBJ2-2 gives the full variable domain: GAGVSQSPRYKVTKRGQDVALRCDPISGHVSLYWYRQALGQGPEFLTYFNYEAQQDKSGLPNDRFSAERPEGSISTLTIQRTEQRDSAMYRCASSLTIGELFFGEGSRLTVL.

This chain's CDR3 is CASSLYRTGPTYEQYF. In nucleotides, the CDR3 is TGTGCCAGCAGCTTGTACAGGACAGGACCTACCTACGAGCAGTACTTC. The chain joins TRBV5-5 to TRBJ2-7, with 7 positions matching TRBD1. Germline CDR1 reads SGHKS; CDR2 reads YYEKEE (reference sequence). CDR3 length: 16 amino acids. V was pared by 1 base and J by 2 bases, with 9 bases of the junction left unmatched.

Details on this clone: The identical CDR3 is also encoded by other nucleotide sequences in the sample. J is TRBJ2-3 and V is TRBV5-6, with a possible D match to TRBD2 (6 bases). The CDR3 has 14 residues. V dropped 2 bases and J dropped 3 bases, with 10 bases sitting between them. Germline loops: CDR1 SGHDT, CDR2 YYEEEE. Here the CDR3 reads CASSLGSGTDTQYF. CDR3 in DNA: TGTGCCAGCAGCTTAGGTAGCGGAACAGATACGCAGTATTTT.

The chain links TRBV2 to TRBJ1-4, with TRBD1 as a possible D gene (5 bases). V shed 2 bases and J shed 4 bases, with 8 bases lying between them. CDR1 and CDR2 (germline): SNHLY, FYNNEI. The CDR3 loop spans 14 amino acids. The CDR3 DNA reads TGTGCCAGCAGTGAAAGCAGGGTTAATGAAAAACTGTTTTTT. Residues: CASSESRVNEKLFF.

The chain uses TRBV18 and TRBJ2-3, with unresolved D. The ends were cut back, 2 bases at V and 5 bases at J, with 8 bases in the middle. Germline loops: CDR1 KGHSH, CDR2 LQKENI. The CDR3 consists of 13 residues. The CDR3 DNA follows: TGTGCCAGCTCACCATTTCGAAGAGATACGCAGTATTTT. Protein: CASSPFRRDTQYF.

V gene TRBV6-1 combines with J gene TRBJ2-7; D may match TRBD1 or TRBD2 (5 bases each). With 3 bases removed from V and 4 bases from J, the gap between germline ends came to 16 bases. CDR3 size: 15 residues. Germline V CDR1 and CDR2: MNHNS, SASEGT. This CDR3 reads CASSDPGPRLYEQYF. In DNA, the CDR3 is TGTGCCAGCAGTGATCCGGGACCTAGACTTTACGAGCAGTACTTC.